This entry lists 18 T cell receptor beta chains sequenced from one sample in a study of blood T cell repertoires in COVID-19. Data came from immunoSEQ multiplex PCR; TCRdb stores just in-frame clones and leaves some out. The sample includes some 80,000 clones, approximately 88% of them seen just once. Sample: peripheral blood. The receptors were gathered from a human donor in a cohort sampled during active COVID-19.

This sequence joins TRBV6-1 and TRBJ2-7; 12 nucleotides agree with TRBD2. In germline, CDR1 is MNHNS, CDR2 SASEGT. The CDR3 has 15 residues. The junction had 1 base not matched to a gene; V was cut back by 1 base and J by 3 bases. CDR3 sequence: CASSEGTSGVYEQYF. In nucleotides, the CDR3 is TGTGCCAGCAGTGAAGGGACTAGCGGGGTCTACGAGCAGTACTTC.

The chain is built from TRBV6-5 and TRBJ1-6; possible D gene TRBD1, 6 bases. Trimming removed 2 bases at V and 10 bases at J, with 18 bases between. The CDR3 is 16 residues long. Germline loops: CDR1 MNHEY, CDR2 SVGAGI. In DNA, the CDR3 is TGTGCCAGCAGTTACACCCAACAGGGTATAGGATCACCCCTCCACTTT. Amino acids: CASSYTQQGIGSPLHF.

V is TRBV19 and J is TRBJ1-3; D not resolved. The V end lost 2 bases, the J end lost 0 bases, and 14 bases lay between the germline ends. Germline CDR1 is LNHDA and CDR2 is SQIVND (reference sequence). The CDR3 covers 17 residues. The CDR3 nucleotides read TGTGCCAGTAGTATAACCGGAGTAAACCTCTCTGGAAACACCATATATTTT. Its translation: CASSITGVNLSGNTIYF.

This chain links TRBV11-2 with TRBJ2-7; 14 positions agree with TRBD2. This CDR3 is built from 15 residues. V lost 6 bases, J lost 3 bases, and 4 bases stayed unmatched. CDR1 is SGHAT, CDR2 FQNNGV, per germline. The CDR3 sequence: CASSLGLAGGYEQYF. CDR3 DNA: TGTGCCAGCAGTCTAGGACTAGCGGGAGGCTACGAGCAGTACTTC.

This clone has only a few counts. The chain uses TRBV10-1 and TRBJ1-1; D gene uncertain. The CDR3 length is 15 residues. From germline, CDR1 is WNHNN and CDR2 SYGVQD (reference sequence). Trimming removed 1 base from V and 2 bases from J, with 11 bases in between. The DNA of the CDR3 is TGCGCCAGCAGTGAGTTCGCGGGATCAAACACTGAAGCTTTCTTT. Protein: CASSEFAGSNTEAFF.

The chain joins TRBV18 to TRBJ1-1, with 8 bases that match TRBD1. The CDR3 is 17 amino acids. Germline loops: CDR1 KGHSH, CDR2 LQKENI. With V trimmed by 3 bases and J by 3 bases, 12 bases remained unmatched. This CDR3 reads CASSPLPPGGAYTEAFF. The CDR3 region has the DNA TGTGCCAGCTCACCTCTTCCTCCAGGGGGCGCGTACACTGAAGCTTTCTTT.

CDR3 sequence: CASSQAGGIETQYF. The CDR3 DNA is TGTGCCAGCAGTCAGGCGGGGGGGATTGAGACCCAGTACTTC. The chain links TRBV25-1 to TRBJ2-5, with 9 bases that match TRBD2. The CDR3 extends over 14 amino acids. V lost 5 bases, J lost 5 bases, and 6 bases stayed unmatched. Per the germline V gene, CDR1 is MGHDK and CDR2 is SYGVNS.

The gene calls are TRBV6-5 and TRBJ2-2, with a weak D call TRBD1 (5 bases). The CDR3 consists of 15 residues. Looked up from germline, CDR1 is MNHEY and CDR2 is SVGAGI. The germline V and J ends were trimmed by 4 bases and 4 bases, with 13 bases remaining between them. The DNA of the CDR3 is TGTGCCAGCAGTTTGGGGCAGTGGGGCACCGGGGAGCTGTTTTTT. This encodes CASSLGQWGTGELFF.

This rearrangement joins TRBV6-5 to TRBJ2-1; 10 nucleotides match TRBD1. The V segment lost 2 bases and the J segment 3 bases; nucleotides outside the gene matches: 1. The CDR3 has 15 amino acids. Germline assignment: CDR1 MNHEY and CDR2 SVGAGI. For the CDR3, the DNA is TGTGCCAGCAGTTACCGGGACAGGGGCTACAATGAGCAGTTCTTC. Translated, it gives CASSYRDRGYNEQFF.

The V gene is TRBV5-1, the J gene TRBJ2-5; 8 bases are shared with TRBD2. The CDR3 length is 15 residues. V lost 4 bases to trimming and J lost 0 bases; unmatched junction nucleotides: 5. Germline lookup yields CDR1 SGHRS and CDR2 YFSETQ. The DNA for the CDR3 is TGCGCCAGCAGCCGCTCGGGGGGGGACCAAGAGACCCAGTACTTC. Translating gives CASSRSGGDQETQYF. Together with reference TRBV5-1 and TRBJ2-5, the CDR3 gives the full variable domain: KAGVTQTPRYLIKTRGQQVTLSCSPISGHRSVSWYQQTPGQGLQFLFEYFSETQRNKGNFPGRFSGRQFSNSRSEMNVSTLELGDSALYLCASSRSGGDQETQYFGPGTRLLVL.

V and J are TRBV9 and TRBJ2-5; a possible D gene is TRBD1 (5 bases). The CDR3 has 13 residues. The germline gives CDR1 SGDLS, CDR2 YYNGEE. V gave up 4 bases and J gave up 1 base, with 8 bases separating them. The CDR3 protein is CASSPGIQETQYF. In DNA form, the CDR3 reads TGTGCCAGCAGCCCAGGGATCCAAGAGACCCAGTACTTC.

The chain joins TRBV7-8 to TRBJ2-7; 13 nucleotides line up with TRBD2. The CDR3 is 19 amino acids. Trimming took 5 bases from V and 4 from J; bases not matched to a gene: 17. Germline assignment: CDR1 SGHVS and CDR2 FQNEAQ. In DNA, the CDR3 is TGTGCCAGCAGCCCCGGATGGGTAGGACTAGCGGGAGATAGGTACGAGCAGTACTTC. This gives the protein CASSPGWVGLAGDRYEQYF.

This chain connects TRBV5-1 to TRBJ2-1; 8 nucleotides match TRBD2. The germline V gene has CDR1 SGHRS and CDR2 YFSETQ. The CDR3 runs 18 residues. The V gene end was trimmed by 2 bases and the J gene end by 5 bases; junction bases not matched to a gene: 15. The CDR3 sequence: CASSFGRLAGGPHNEQFF. In DNA, the CDR3 is TGCGCCAGCAGCTTCGGACGGCTCGCGGGAGGTCCTCACAATGAGCAGTTCTTC.

This clone was found once. The J gene is TRBJ2-2, the V gene TRBV2, with 7 bases lining up with TRBD2. The CDR3 runs 14 residues. Per germline, CDR1 SNHLY and CDR2 FYNNEI. V lost 6 bases to trimming and J lost 7 bases; unmatched junction nucleotides: 8. CDR3 sequence: CASSSGTPYGELFF. In DNA form, the CDR3 reads TGTGCCAGCAGCAGCGGGACGCCATACGGGGAGCTGTTTTTT.

This clone was seen a single time. The chain couples TRBV19 to TRBJ1-2; no reliable D call. The V and J ends lost 5 bases and 4 bases respectively, with 11 bases between them. Germline V CDR1 and CDR2: LNHDA, SQIVND (reference sequence). The CDR3 is 13 amino acids. The CDR3 DNA is TGTGCCAGTAGTCCGGGGTCTGGCTATGGCTACACCTTC. Its protein product is CASSPGSGYGYTF. The full variable domain, with the rest looked up from reference TRBV19 and TRBJ1-2, is DGGITQSPKYLFRKEGQNVTLSCEQNLNHDAMYWYRQDPGQGLRLIYYSQIVNDFQKGDIAEGYSVSREKKESFPLTVTSAQKNPTAFYLCASSPGSGYGYTFGSGTRLTVV.

The CDR3 here is CASSFNSISGYEQYF. The CDR3 DNA reads as TGTGCCAGCAGCTTTAATTCGATTAGCGGCTACGAGCAGTACTTC. J is TRBJ2-7 and V is TRBV7-9; D is perhaps TRBD2 (6 bases). This CDR3 has 15 residues. The V gene lost 3 bases and the J gene lost 3 bases, with 15 bases spanning the gap. Germline V gives CDR1 SEHNR, CDR2 FQNEAQ (reference sequence). The variable domain in full, completed from reference TRBV7-9 and TRBJ2-7, reads DTGVSQNPRHKITKRGQNVTFRCDPISEHNRLYWYRQTLGQGPEFLTYFQNEAQLEKSRLLSDRFSAERPKGSFSTLEIQRTEQGDSAMYLCASSFNSISGYEQYFGPGTRLTVT.

The chain uses TRBV5-5 and TRBJ2-7; D is possibly TRBD2 (5 bases). The CDR3 runs to 15 residues. The V and J ends lost 4 bases and 1 base respectively, with 15 bases between them. Germline-derived CDR1 and CDR2 are SGHKS and YYEKEE (reference sequence). The CDR3, as DNA: TGTGCCAGCAGCCGCTCACCGGGATATTCCTACGAGCAGTACTTC. Its protein product is CASSRSPGYSYEQYF.

The chain joins TRBV7-9 to TRBJ2-6; TRBD2 might be the D (6 bases). Germline values: CDR1 SEHNR, CDR2 FQNEAQ (reference sequence). This CDR3 has 16 residues. Deletions cut 5 bases from V and 1 base from J, with 12 bases between. The chain's CDR3 is CASSPGVGSGANVLTF. The CDR3 DNA reads as TGTGCCAGCAGCCCGGGGGTCGGGTCTGGGGCCAACGTCCTGACTTTC.